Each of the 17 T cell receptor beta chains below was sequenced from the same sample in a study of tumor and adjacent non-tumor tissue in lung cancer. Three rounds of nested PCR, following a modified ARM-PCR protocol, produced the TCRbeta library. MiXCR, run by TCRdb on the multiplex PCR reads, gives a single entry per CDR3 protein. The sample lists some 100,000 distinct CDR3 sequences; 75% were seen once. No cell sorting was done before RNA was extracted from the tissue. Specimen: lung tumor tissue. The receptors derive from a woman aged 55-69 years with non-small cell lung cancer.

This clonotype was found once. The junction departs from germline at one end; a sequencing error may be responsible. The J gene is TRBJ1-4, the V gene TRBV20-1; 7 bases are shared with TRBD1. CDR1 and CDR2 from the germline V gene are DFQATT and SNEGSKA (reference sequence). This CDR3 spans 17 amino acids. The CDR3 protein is CSTRESGTEGSGEKLFF. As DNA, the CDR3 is TGCAGTACTAGAGAATCAGGGACAGAGGGCTCGGGTGAAAAACTGTTTTTT.

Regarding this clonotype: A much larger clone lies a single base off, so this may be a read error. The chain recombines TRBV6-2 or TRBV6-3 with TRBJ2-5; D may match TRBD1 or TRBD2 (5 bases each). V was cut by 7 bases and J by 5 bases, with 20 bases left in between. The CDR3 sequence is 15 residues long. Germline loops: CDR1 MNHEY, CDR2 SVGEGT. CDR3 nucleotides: TGTGCCAGCAATTATCCTGGGACCCGACGGGAGACCCAGTACTTC. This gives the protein CASNYPGTRRETQYF.

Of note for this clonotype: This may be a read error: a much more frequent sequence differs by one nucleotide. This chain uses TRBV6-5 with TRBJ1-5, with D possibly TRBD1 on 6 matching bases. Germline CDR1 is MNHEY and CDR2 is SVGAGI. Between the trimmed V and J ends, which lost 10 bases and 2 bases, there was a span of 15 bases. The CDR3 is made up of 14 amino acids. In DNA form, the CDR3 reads TGTGCCAACAGAACAGGGATGGGCAATCAGCCCCAGCATTTT. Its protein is CANRTGMGNQPQHF.

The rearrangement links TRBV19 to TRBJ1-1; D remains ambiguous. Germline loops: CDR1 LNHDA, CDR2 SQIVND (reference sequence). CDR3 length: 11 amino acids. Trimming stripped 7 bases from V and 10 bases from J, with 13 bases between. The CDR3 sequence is CASIKRDAAFF. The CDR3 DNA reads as TGTGCCAGTATAAAGCGGGATGCAGCTTTCTTT.

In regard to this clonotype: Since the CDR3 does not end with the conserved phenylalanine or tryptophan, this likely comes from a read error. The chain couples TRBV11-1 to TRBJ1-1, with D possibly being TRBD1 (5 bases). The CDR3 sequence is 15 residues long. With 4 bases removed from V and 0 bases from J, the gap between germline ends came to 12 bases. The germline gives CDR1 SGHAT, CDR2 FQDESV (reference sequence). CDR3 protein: CASSYPTELNTEAFL. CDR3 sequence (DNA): TGTGCCAGCAGCTACCCGACAGAACTGAACACTGAAGCTTTCTTA.

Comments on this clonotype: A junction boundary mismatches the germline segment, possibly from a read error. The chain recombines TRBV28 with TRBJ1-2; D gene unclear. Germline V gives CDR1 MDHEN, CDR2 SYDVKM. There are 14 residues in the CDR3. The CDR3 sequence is CASSLRLDRYGYTF. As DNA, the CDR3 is TGTGCCAGCAGTTTAAGGCTGGATCGCTATGGCTACACTTTC.

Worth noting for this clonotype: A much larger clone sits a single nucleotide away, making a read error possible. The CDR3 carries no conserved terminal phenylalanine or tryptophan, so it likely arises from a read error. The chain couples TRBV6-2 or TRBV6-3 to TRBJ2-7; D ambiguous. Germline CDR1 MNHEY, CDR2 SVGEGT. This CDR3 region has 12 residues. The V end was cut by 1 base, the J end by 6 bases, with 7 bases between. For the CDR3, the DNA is TGTGCCAGCAGTTACTACAGCAGCGAGCAGTACTTA. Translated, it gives CASSYYSSEQYL.

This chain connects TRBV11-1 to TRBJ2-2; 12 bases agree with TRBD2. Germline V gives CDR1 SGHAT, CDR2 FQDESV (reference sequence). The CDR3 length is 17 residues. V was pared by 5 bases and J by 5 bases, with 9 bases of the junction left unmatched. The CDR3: CASSQRLAGDSTGELFF. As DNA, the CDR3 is TGTGCCAGCAGCCAGCGACTAGCGGGAGACTCTACCGGGGAGCTGTTTTTT.

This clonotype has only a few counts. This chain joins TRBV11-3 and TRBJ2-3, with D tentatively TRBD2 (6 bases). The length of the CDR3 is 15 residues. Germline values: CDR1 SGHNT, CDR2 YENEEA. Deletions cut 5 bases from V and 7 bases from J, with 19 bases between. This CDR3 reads CASSTAGQGGNTQYF. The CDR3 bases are TGTGCCAGCAGCACCGCCGGGCAGGGAGGTAATACGCAGTATTTT.

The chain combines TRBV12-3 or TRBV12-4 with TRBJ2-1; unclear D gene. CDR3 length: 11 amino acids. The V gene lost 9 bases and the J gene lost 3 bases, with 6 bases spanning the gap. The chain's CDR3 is CARSNYNEQFF. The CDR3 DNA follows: TGTGCCAGAAGCAACTACAATGAGCAGTTCTTC.

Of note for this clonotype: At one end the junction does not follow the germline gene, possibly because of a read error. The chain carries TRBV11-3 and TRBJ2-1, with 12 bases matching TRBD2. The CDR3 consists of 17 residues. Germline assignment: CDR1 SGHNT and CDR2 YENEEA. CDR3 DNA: TGTGCCAGTAGCTCAGGGTTGACTAGCGGGAGCCACAGTGAGCAGTTCTTC. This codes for CASSSGLTSGSHSEQFF.

The CDR3 nucleotides are TGTGCCAGCAGTTGGGACCTCGGAGGATATAAGCAGTACTTC. Amino acid sequence: CASSWDLGGYKQYF. The rearrangement links TRBV11-2 to TRBJ2-7; D may be TRBD1 or TRBD2 (5 bases each). This CDR3 contains 14 residues. Trimming cost V 6 bases and J 8 bases, with 20 bases left between them. CDR1 is SGHAT, CDR2 FQNNGV, per germline.

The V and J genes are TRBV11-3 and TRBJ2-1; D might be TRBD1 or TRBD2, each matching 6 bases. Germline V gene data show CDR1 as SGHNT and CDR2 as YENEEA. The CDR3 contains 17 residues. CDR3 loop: CSSSLELTRGNHNEQFF. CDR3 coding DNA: TGTTCTAGTAGCTTAGAGTTGACTAGGGGGAACCACAATGAGCAGTTCTTC.

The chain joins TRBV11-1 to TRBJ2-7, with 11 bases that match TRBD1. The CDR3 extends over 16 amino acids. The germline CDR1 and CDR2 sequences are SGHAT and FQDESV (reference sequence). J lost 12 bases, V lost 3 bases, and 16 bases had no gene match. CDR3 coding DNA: TGTGCCAGCAGCTTGGCGGGACAGGGGGGACCCTACGACCGGTACTTC. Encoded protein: CASSLAGQGGPYDRYF.

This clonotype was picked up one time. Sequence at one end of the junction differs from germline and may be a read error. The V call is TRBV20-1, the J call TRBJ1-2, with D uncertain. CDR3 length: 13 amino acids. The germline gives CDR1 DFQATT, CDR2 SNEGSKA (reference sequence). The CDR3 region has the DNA TGCAGTGTTAGAGAACCAGGAGACTATGGCTACGCCTTC. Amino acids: CSVREPGDYGYAF.

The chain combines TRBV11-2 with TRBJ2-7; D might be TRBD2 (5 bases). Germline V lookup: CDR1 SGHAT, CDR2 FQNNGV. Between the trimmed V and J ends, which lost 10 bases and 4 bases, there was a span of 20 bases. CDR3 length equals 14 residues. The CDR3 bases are TGTGCCAACAGTTGGGAGAGCGGAGGATACGAGCAGTACTTC. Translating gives CANSWESGGYEQYF.

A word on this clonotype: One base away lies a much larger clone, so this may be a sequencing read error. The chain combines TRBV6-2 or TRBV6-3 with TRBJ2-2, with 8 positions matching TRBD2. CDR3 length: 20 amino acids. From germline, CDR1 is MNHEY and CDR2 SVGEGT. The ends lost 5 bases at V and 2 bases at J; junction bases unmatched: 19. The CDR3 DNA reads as TGTGCCAGCAGTAACTTGTTAGCGGGACCCACGCGGGTTAACACCGGGGAGCTGTTTTTT. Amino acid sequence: CASSNLLAGPTRVNTGELFF.